This T cell receptor (beta chain) was observed in a study of low-dose radiotherapy and immunotherapy resistance in tumors (dated by TCRdb to between 2021 and 2023). Regarding the study in general: Cohort 1 received 0.5 Gy per fraction every 2 weeks, with a prescribed total PTV dose of 6.5 Gy. Patients in Cohort 2 were given 1 Gy per fraction every two weeks, for a total of 13 Gy across 26 weeks. Patients were given nivolumab as a 240 mg flat dose every two weeks and ipilimumab at 1 mg/kg every six weeks, with both drugs delivered intravenously. Intravenous cyclophosphamide at 200 mg/m2 was administered every two weeks, one day ahead of each radiation and immunotherapy administration. Aspirin 300 mg was taken orally once daily by patients for four cycles, starting on cycle 1 day 1. Randomization of trial participants into treatment groups was not performed. Eight patients were included in the translational analysis, namely three from the first dose cohort plus the first five from the second dose cohort.

Superscript III and a set of TRAV- and TRBV-specific primers were used to synthesize first-strand cDNA, so that both TCRalpha and TCRbeta chains were covered. TCRs were amplified with Phusion for around 20 PCR cycles using a constant-region primer together with the adapter attached to the V primers. Isolated mRNA was amplified with the MessageAmp II aRNA Amplification Kit, using a 16-hour in vitro transcription at 37°C. mRNA for TCR sequencing was isolated with the Dynabeads mRNA DIRECT Purification Kit. Indexed Illumina adapters were added in a second approximately 24-cycle Phusion PCR, and the resulting products were purified with AMPure XP beads. Concerning the study's data processing: Using custom Perl scripts, TCR sequences that encoded the same protein were pooled, out-of-frame sequences were dropped, and the abundance of each clonotype was calculated. The analysis excluded TCR sequences that were supported by just one read. The metrics used to describe the repertoires included Shannon entropy, Gini index, clonality, richness, and the frequency of TCRs shared between repertoires. TCRdb redid the processing of the public reads, applying fastp at Q25 and MiXCR, and retained in-frame beta chains. Here each entry gathers all rows of one CDR3 protein and keeps the most common genes and DNA. None of the V and J calls come from the authors' own analysis; TCRdb made them. This sample lists some 13,000 distinct CDR3 sequences; about 75% were detected once. The top ten clones comprise approximately 5% of the sample.

Donors were enrolled in RACIN, a single-arm phase I dose-escalation trial in which nivolumab, ipilimumab, aspirin, low-dose cyclophosphamide and low-dose radiotherapy were combined. Eligible patients had advanced, TIL-negative solid tumors. Inclusive of the bounding cysteine and phenylalanine, the CDR3 is 15 residues long. The only DNA kept is the CDR3, 45 bases in frame from the first base. The V end gives up 5 bases and the J end 4 bases, leaving 5 bases in the junction not matched to a gene. This clonotype was found a few times. This receptor's antigen is unknown. No clone much larger than this one lies a single base away; base qualities are absent.

The sequence was collected from a human donor with advanced metastatic prostate, ovarian, gallbladder or colorectal cancer (not recorded which). This table probably holds off-target reads from a library built for another chain. Recombination joined TRBV12-3 or TRBV12-4 with TRBJ2-4; the junction holds 10 bases that match TRBD2. The nucleotides are TGTGCCAGCAGTCCCAGGACTAGCGGAAAAAACATTCAGTACTTC. Protein translation: CASSPRTSGKNIQYF.